The 14 T cell receptor beta chains below all came from one sample that was sequenced in a study of T cells expressing NK-cell markers. TCRdb re-called the 5' RACE reads; one entry per CDR3 protein, DNA not given. In total, the table holds about 390,000 distinct CDR3 sequences. The sequenced sample consisted of blood T cells: a sorted CD56 or NKG2C T cell subset, CD4+ or CD8+ T cells, or bulk PBMC T cells (not recorded which). These receptors all come from a woman aged 50 to 65 in good health.

The chain combines TRBV3-1 with TRBJ2-1; TCRdb picks TRBD2, but there is no DNA to check that call. The germline gives CDR1 LGHDT, CDR2 YNNKEL (reference sequence). This CDR3 region has 16 residues. The CDR3 is CASSQRLAGDNNEQFF.

The chain carries TRBV27 and TRBJ2-1; the D call from TCRdb, TRBD1, cannot be confirmed without DNA. CDR3 length: 14 residues. Germline values: CDR1 MNHEY, CDR2 SMNVEV (reference sequence). CDR3 sequence reads: CASSSGTGGNEQFF.

The V call is TRBV7-6, the J call TRBJ2-5; TCRdb indicates TRBD2, and absent DNA this call remains unverified. The V gene's germline CDR1 is SGHVS and CDR2 FNYEAQ. This CDR3 has 14 amino acids. CDR3 protein: CASSPTSGSETQYF.

The V gene is TRBV11-2, the J gene TRBJ1-2. Germline CDR1 reads SGHAT; CDR2 reads FQNNGV. The CDR3 has 13 residues. The CDR3: CASSRGRRSHYTF.

This rearrangement joins TRBV7-9 to TRBJ2-5. Germline V gene sequence: CDR1 SEHNR, CDR2 FQNEAQ (reference sequence). This CDR3 has 15 amino acids. The CDR3 protein is CASSWVRRKQETQYF.

The rearrangement uses TRBV21-1 and TRBJ2-2. TRBV21-1 counts as a pseudogene. The CDR3 has 15 amino acids. This CDR3 is CASSKFPFDTGELFF.

V usage is TRBV29-1 and J usage is TRBJ2-1; the D gene TCRdb calls, TRBD2, cannot be checked with no DNA. Germline lookup yields CDR1 SQVTM and CDR2 ANQGSEA. The CDR3 consists of 13 residues. The CDR3 spells CSYGTSGYNEQFF.

J is TRBJ2-1 and V is TRBV6-1; the D call from TCRdb, TRBD2, cannot be confirmed without DNA. The CDR3 contains 16 residues. Germline V gene lookup returns CDR1 MNHNS and CDR2 SASEGT. The CDR3 here is CASSERISGRGYEQFF.

V usage is TRBV14 and J usage is TRBJ2-3; the D call from TCRdb, TRBD1, cannot be confirmed without DNA. Per germline, CDR1 SGHDN and CDR2 FVKESK. The CDR3 totals 15 residues. CDR3 sequence reads: CASSHYAGGKDTQYF.

CDR3 sequence: CSVEGGDSGNEQFF. The chain couples TRBV29-1 to TRBJ2-1; TCRdb lists TRBD2, though no DNA is available to test this call. Germline assignment: CDR1 SQVTM and CDR2 ANQGSEA. The CDR3 covers 14 residues.

V and J are TRBV6-6 and TRBJ1-1; the TCRdb D gene call, TRBD1, has no DNA to confirm it. The germline V gene encodes CDR1 MNHNY and CDR2 SVGAGI (reference sequence). The CDR3 extends over 14 amino acids. This chain's CDR3 is CASTPGRSGTEAFF.

The rearrangement joins TRBV5-6 to TRBJ2-5. Germline lookup yields CDR1 SGHDT and CDR2 YYEEEE. This CDR3 region has 13 residues. The CDR3 loop reads CASSLIVGETQYF. Supplemented by reference TRBV5-6 and TRBJ2-5, the full variable domain reads DAGVTQSPTHLIKTRGQQVTLRCSPKSGHDTVSWYQQALGQGPQFIFQYYEEEERQRGNFPDRFSGHQFPNYSSELNVNALLLGDSALYLCASSLIVGETQYFGPGTRLLVL.

The rearrangement joins TRBV6-1 to TRBJ1-1; TCRdb gives TRBD1 as the D gene, but with no DNA this cannot be confirmed. Germline CDR1 is MNHNS and CDR2 is SASEGT. The CDR3 spans 15 residues. The CDR3 reads CASSAFTGGNTEAFF.

CDR3 amino acids: CASTVAPGYSYNEQFF. The chain couples TRBV27 to TRBJ2-1; TCRdb reports TRBD1, a call that lacks DNA to check it against. Germline CDR1 reads MNHEY; CDR2 reads SMNVEV (reference sequence). The CDR3 is 16 residues long.